The 27 T cell receptor beta chains listed next were all sequenced from one sample in a study of T cells after yellow fever vaccination. TCRdb passed the 5' RACE reads through MiXCR, listing each CDR3 protein once. The table shows around 100,000 distinct CDR3 sequences, with approximately 8.4% occurring only once. The sample was CD8+ T cells sorted from PBMCs, taken 45 days after the yellow fever booster vaccination. These TCRs come from a man aged 30 to 39 who received the YFV17D yellow fever vaccine.

This rearrangement joins TRBV5-1 to TRBJ2-2, with D perhaps matching TRBD1 or TRBD2 (5 bases each). Germline values: CDR1 SGHRS, CDR2 YFSETQ. The CDR3 totals 13 residues. V lost 5 bases and J 7 bases, leaving 12 bases between the germline ends. In DNA form, the CDR3 reads TGCGCCAGCAGGGGACCCGATGTCGGGGAGCTGTTTTTT. Amino acids: CASRGPDVGELFF.

For this clonotype: This clone may be a read error of a much larger clone one base away. The chain uses TRBV5-1 and TRBJ2-1; D may be TRBD1 or TRBD2 (5 bases each). Germline V CDR1 and CDR2: SGHRS, YFSETQ. Trimming removed 4 bases at V and 2 bases at J, with 13 bases between. The CDR3 spans 15 residues. CDR3 protein: CASSSAPGPYNEQFF. The DNA for the CDR3 is TGCGCCAGCAGCAGTGCCCCGGGACCCTACAATGAGCAGTTCTTC.

This clonotype was counted many times. This rearrangement joins TRBV27 to TRBJ2-7; TRBD2 is a possible D gene (6 bases). Germline V lookup: CDR1 MNHEY, CDR2 SMNVEV (reference sequence). The CDR3 length is 14 residues. The germline V and J ends were trimmed by 6 bases and 0 bases, with 12 bases remaining between them. CDR3 protein: CASSLVEGSYEQYF. CDR3 sequence (DNA): TGTGCCAGCAGCCTCGTGGAGGGCTCCTACGAGCAGTACTTC.

This chain joins TRBV5-1 and TRBJ2-7, with D perhaps being TRBD1 or TRBD2 (7 bases each). The germline V and J ends were trimmed by 2 bases and 4 bases, with 13 bases remaining between them. The CDR3 is 14 residues long. CDR1 SGHRS and CDR2 YFSETQ come from the germline V gene. CDR3 nucleotide sequence: TGCGCCAGCAGCTTTCAGGGGGGGGCGTACGAGCAGTACTTC. This sequence encodes CASSFQGGAYEQYF.

This clonotype has a handful of counts. This chain connects TRBV4-1 to TRBJ2-3; D gene ambiguous. The CDR3 spans 14 residues. From germline, CDR1 is MGHRA and CDR2 YSYEKL. V was shortened by 0 bases and J by 2 bases, with 6 bases between the two germline ends. CDR3 protein: CASSQDRTTDTQYF. DNA of the CDR3: TGCGCCAGCAGCCAAGACAGAACCACAGATACGCAGTATTTT.

This clonotype was seen ten or more times. V gene TRBV9 combines with J gene TRBJ1-1; D might be TRBD1 (5 bases). The V and J ends lost 3 bases and 4 bases respectively, with 16 bases between them. Germline lookup yields CDR1 SGDLS and CDR2 YYNGEE. The CDR3 is made up of 15 amino acids. In DNA, the CDR3 is TGTGCCAGCAGCGGCCAGCGGGGCAGTGGCACTGAAGCTTTCTTT. Translated: CASSGQRGSGTEAFF.

This clonotype has at least ten counts. The CDR3: CASSTGAGWEPYNEQFF. The CDR3 DNA sequence: TGTGCCAGCTCAACCGGGGCAGGGTGGGAGCCCTACAATGAGCAGTTCTTC. The chain carries TRBV18 and TRBJ2-1; D tentatively reads TRBD1 or TRBD2 (5 bases each). The CDR3 consists of 17 residues. V shed 5 bases and J shed 2 bases, with 19 bases lying between them. CDR1 KGHSH and CDR2 LQKENI come from the germline V gene. Complete variable domain (other parts from reference TRBV18 and TRBJ2-1): NAGVMQNPRHLVRRRGQEARLRCSPMKGHSHVYWYRQLPEEGLKFMVYLQKENIIDESGMPKERFSAEFPKEGPSILRIQQVVRGDSAAYFCASSTGAGWEPYNEQFFGPGTRLTVL.

To note about this clonotype: A much bigger clone sits one base away, suggesting this may be a read error. V gene TRBV4-3 combines with J gene TRBJ2-7; TRBD2 agrees at 13 bases. The CDR3 spans 15 residues. CDR1 and CDR2 from the germline V gene are LGHNA and YSLEER. CDR3 sequence: CSSSQGLAGAGEQYF. DNA of the CDR3: TGCTCCAGCAGCCAAGGACTAGCGGGAGCTGGGGAGCAGTACTTC.

The chain links TRBV11-2 to TRBJ1-3, with 8 bases lining up with TRBD1. CDR1 is SGHAT, CDR2 FQNNGV, per germline. With V trimmed by 6 bases and J by 2 bases, 12 bases remained unmatched. The CDR3 sequence is 17 residues long. Here the CDR3 DNA reads TGTGCCAGCAGGGCTGACTCGACAGGGGTGGCTGGAAACACCATATATTTT. Translating it yields CASRADSTGVAGNTIYF.

This clonotype was seen at least ten times. V is TRBV5-1 and J is TRBJ1-4; 7 bases are a match to TRBD1. Trimming took 5 bases from V and 5 from J; bases not matched to a gene: 6. The CDR3 runs to 14 residues. Per germline, CDR1 SGHRS and CDR2 YFSETQ. In nucleotides, the CDR3 is TGCGCCAGCAGAACCGGGACAGACAATGAAAAACTGTTTTTT. This codes for CASRTGTDNEKLFF. Supplemented by reference TRBV5-1 and TRBJ1-4, the full variable domain reads KAGVTQTPRYLIKTRGQQVTLSCSPISGHRSVSWYQQTPGQGLQFLFEYFSETQRNKGNFPGRFSGRQFSNSRSEMNVSTLELGDSALYLCASRTGTDNEKLFFGSGTQLSVL.

This clonotype was detected many times. This chain joins TRBV7-6 and TRBJ2-3; D is ambiguous. V gave up 5 bases and J gave up 1 base, with 13 bases separating them. The CDR3 is made up of 15 amino acids. CDR1 and CDR2 from the germline V gene are SGHVS and FNYEAQ. The CDR3 spells CASSPGPLGTDTQYF. CDR3 in DNA: TGTGCCAGCAGCCCTGGCCCCTTAGGCACAGATACGCAGTATTTT.

This clonotype is hyperexpanded within its sample. This rearrangement joins TRBV7-2 to TRBJ2-7; D unclear. The CDR3 covers 13 residues. The germline CDR1 and CDR2 sequences are SGHTA and FQGNSA. With 1 base removed from V and 6 bases from J, the gap between germline ends came to 10 bases. The DNA for the CDR3 is TGTGCCAGCAGCTTAGGGAGTTGGCTCGAGCAGTACTTC. Translating it yields CASSLGSWLEQYF.

This clonotype showed up many times. The V gene is TRBV6-5, the J gene TRBJ2-1; 11 bases are shared with TRBD2. Germline V gene lookup returns CDR1 MNHEY and CDR2 SVGAGI. The CDR3 runs 16 residues. J gave up 6 bases and V 6 bases, and 10 bases lay outside the gene matches. The CDR3 nucleotides read TGTGCCAGCAGCTTCACTAGCGGGAGTTCTTTCAATGAGCAGTTCTTC. It translates to CASSFTSGSSFNEQFF.

This clonotype was found many times. This chain uses TRBV18 with TRBJ2-1; maybe TRBD1 (6 bases). V lost 0 bases and J 8 bases, leaving 11 bases between the germline ends. CDR3 size: 14 residues. Germline V CDR1 and CDR2: KGHSH, LQKENI. CDR3 in DNA: TGTGCCAGCTCACCACCTGCCAGGGGCTATGAGCAGTTCTTC. Protein product: CASSPPARGYEQFF.

This clonotype occurred many times. The gene calls are TRBV14 and TRBJ2-2, with 9 bases matching TRBD2. This CDR3 has 16 amino acids. Germline CDR1 reads SGHDN; CDR2 reads FVKESK. With 1 base clipped from V and 6 bases from J, the junction kept 6 bases outside the gene matches. The CDR3 DNA reads as TGTGCCAGCAGCCAAGTCGGTAGCGGGAGCGCCGGGGAGCTGTTTTTT. Amino acids: CASSQVGSGSAGELFF.

This clonotype occurred many times. This sequence joins TRBV27 and TRBJ2-3; D gene ambiguous. CDR3 length equals 15 residues. Trimming removed 2 bases from V and 2 bases from J, with 11 bases in between. Germline CDR1 reads MNHEY; CDR2 reads SMNVEV (reference sequence). The CDR3 sequence is CASSLTTPYTDTQYF. The CDR3 DNA sequence: TGTGCCAGCAGTTTAACAACTCCCTACACAGATACGCAGTATTTT.

The chain recombines TRBV3-1 with TRBJ2-2; D is uncertain. Germline CDR1 and CDR2: LGHDT and YNNKEL (reference sequence). Trimming pared 1 base from V and 2 bases from J, leaving 11 bases between. CDR3 length: 16 residues. CDR3 sequence (DNA): TGTGCCAGCAGCCAAGTACCCGAGGATAACACCGGGGAGCTGTTTTTT. Its protein is CASSQVPEDNTGELFF.

V and J are TRBV13 and TRBJ2-1; D call uncertain. The CDR3 extends over 14 amino acids. The germline V gene encodes CDR1 PRHDT and CDR2 FYEKMQ (reference sequence). The ends were cut back, 2 bases at V and 9 bases at J, with 14 bases in the middle. The CDR3 nucleotides are TGTGCCAGCAGCTTAAGGCTAGGGATCGGTGAGCAGTTCTTC. This gives the protein CASSLRLGIGEQFF.

This clonotype showed up just a few times. V and J are TRBV7-9 and TRBJ2-7, with 7 bases lining up with TRBD2. Germline V gene sequence: CDR1 SEHNR, CDR2 FQNEAQ (reference sequence). J lost 5 bases, V lost 7 bases, and 17 bases had no gene match. The CDR3 is 16 amino acids. The CDR3 DNA sequence: TGTGCCAGCACCTTCCTCGCTGGCGGGAGTACCCACGAGCAGTACTTC. It is translated as CASTFLAGGSTHEQYF. Supplemented by reference TRBV7-9 and TRBJ2-7, the full variable domain reads DTGVSQNPRHKITKRGQNVTFRCDPISEHNRLYWYRQTLGQGPEFLTYFQNEAQLEKSRLLSDRFSAERPKGSFSTLEIQRTEQGDSAMYLCASTFLAGGSTHEQYFGPGTRLTVT.

This clonotype was observed at least ten times. The CDR3, as DNA: TGTGCCAGCAGTTACTCGAATCAAGAAGAGACCCAGTACTTC. Encoded protein: CASSYSNQEETQYF. The chain combines TRBV6-5 with TRBJ2-5; D is undetermined. This CDR3 is 14 amino acids long. With 0 bases removed from V and 3 bases from J, the gap between germline ends came to 8 bases. The germline gives CDR1 MNHEY, CDR2 SVGAGI.

This clonotype was observed many times. The chain combines TRBV6-5 with TRBJ2-7, with no clear D. V shed 2 bases and J shed 3 bases, with 11 bases lying between them. The CDR3 loop spans 14 amino acids. CDR1 and CDR2 (germline): MNHEY, SVGAGI. In DNA, the CDR3 is TGTGCCAGCAGTTACATAGGCCCCAACTACGAGCAGTACTTC. Translating it yields CASSYIGPNYEQYF.

The sample holds many counts of this clonotype. A read error may produce the germline difference seen at one junction end. The gene calls are TRBV6-6 and TRBJ1-2; D call uncertain. This CDR3 has 12 residues. Germline V gene lookup returns CDR1 MNHNY and CDR2 SVGAGI (reference sequence). The CDR3 spells CASSLPNLGSSF. The CDR3 DNA follows: TGTGCCAGCAGCCTCCCGAACTTGGGTTCTTCTTTC.

This clonotype was found many times. The chain joins TRBV12-5 to TRBJ2-1; D gene ambiguous. The V end lost 1 base, the J end lost 7 bases, and 5 bases lay between the germline ends. The germline V gene has CDR1 LGHNT and CDR2 FRNRAP. CDR3 size: 12 residues. The CDR3 nucleotides are TGTGCTAGTGGTTTGGCACCGAATGAGCAGTTCTTC. Protein product: CASGLAPNEQFF.

As to this clonotype: A read error may account for a junction end that differs from germline. The chain employs TRBV7-9 and TRBJ2-2; D might be TRBD2 (5 bases). Germline V gene data show CDR1 as SEHNR and CDR2 as FQNEAQ (reference sequence). The CDR3 is 12 amino acids. Here the CDR3 reads CTSSPGNGELFF. The CDR3 DNA reads TGTACCAGCAGCCCGGGGAACGGGGAGCTGTTTTTT.

This clonotype was counted many times. This rearrangement joins TRBV6-5 to TRBJ1-2; D remains ambiguous. Germline loops: CDR1 MNHEY, CDR2 SVGAGI. The V gene lost 1 base and the J gene lost 3 bases, with 9 bases spanning the gap. This CDR3 is 14 amino acids long. Written as DNA, the CDR3 is TGTGCCAGCAGTTACTATGGGGAGCACTATGGCTACACCTTC. Residues: CASSYYGEHYGYTF.

This clonotype was recorded at least ten times. The V gene is TRBV29-1, the J gene TRBJ1-2, with TRBD1 identical over 7 bases. J lost 0 bases, V lost 5 bases, and 3 bases had no gene match. The germline CDR1 and CDR2 sequences are SQVTM and ANQGSEA. CDR3 size: 13 residues. The CDR3 DNA sequence: TGCAGCGTTATGACAGGGACTAACTATGGCTACACCTTC. Residues: CSVMTGTNYGYTF.

The chain links TRBV7-9 to TRBJ2-1; the match to TRBD2 covers 14 bases. Unmatched junction bases numbered 7, after V lost 5 bases and J lost 7 bases. This CDR3 spans 16 amino acids. Germline loops: CDR1 SEHNR, CDR2 FQNEAQ (reference sequence). CDR3 nucleotide sequence: TGTGCCAGCAGCGGACTAGCGGGAGGCAATGGGAATGAGCAGTTCTTC. Translating gives CASSGLAGGNGNEQFF.